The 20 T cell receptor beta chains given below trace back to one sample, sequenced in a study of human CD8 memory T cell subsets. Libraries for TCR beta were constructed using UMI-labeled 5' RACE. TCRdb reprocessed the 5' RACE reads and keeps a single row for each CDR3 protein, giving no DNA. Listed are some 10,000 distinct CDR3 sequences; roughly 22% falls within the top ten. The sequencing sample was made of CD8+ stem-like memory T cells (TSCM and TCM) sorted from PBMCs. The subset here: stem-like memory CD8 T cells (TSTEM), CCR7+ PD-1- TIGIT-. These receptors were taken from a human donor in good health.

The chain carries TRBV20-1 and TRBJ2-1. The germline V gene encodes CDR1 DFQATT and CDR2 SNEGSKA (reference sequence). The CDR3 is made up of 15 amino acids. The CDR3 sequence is CSARDGQSSYNEQFF.

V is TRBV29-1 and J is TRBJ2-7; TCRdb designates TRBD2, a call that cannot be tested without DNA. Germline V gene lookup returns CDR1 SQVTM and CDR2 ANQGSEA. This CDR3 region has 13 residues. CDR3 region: CSVEGGTSYEQYF.

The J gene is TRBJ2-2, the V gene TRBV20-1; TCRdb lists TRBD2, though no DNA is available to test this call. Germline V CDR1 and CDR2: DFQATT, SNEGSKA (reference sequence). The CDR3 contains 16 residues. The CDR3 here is CSATPGTSGDTGELFF.

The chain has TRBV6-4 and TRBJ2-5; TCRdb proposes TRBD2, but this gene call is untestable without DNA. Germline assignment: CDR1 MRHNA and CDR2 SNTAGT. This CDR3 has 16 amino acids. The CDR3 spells CASSDTGGGGQETQYF.

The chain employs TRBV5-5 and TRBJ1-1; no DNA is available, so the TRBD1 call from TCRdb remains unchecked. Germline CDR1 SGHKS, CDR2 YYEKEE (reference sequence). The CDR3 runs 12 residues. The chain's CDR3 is CASSWTGNEAFF.

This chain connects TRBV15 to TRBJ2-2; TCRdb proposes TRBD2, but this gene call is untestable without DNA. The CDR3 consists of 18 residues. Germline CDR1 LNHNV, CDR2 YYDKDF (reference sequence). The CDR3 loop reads CATSLRPTGTADSGELFF.

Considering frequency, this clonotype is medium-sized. Here the CDR3 reads CASSQETGYEQYF. V and J are TRBV4-2 and TRBJ2-7; TCRdb outputs TRBD1, but without DNA this stays unchecked. The CDR3 is 13 amino acids. Germline values: CDR1 LGHNA, CDR2 YNFKEQ.

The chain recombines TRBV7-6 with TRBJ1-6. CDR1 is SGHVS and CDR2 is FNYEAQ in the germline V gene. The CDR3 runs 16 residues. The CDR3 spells CASSLADPSYNSPLHF.

This chain's CDR3 is CASSPLRTTNVPREGHNEQFF. The genes are TRBV19 and TRBJ2-1; TCRdb reports TRBD2, a call that lacks DNA to check it against. Germline V gives CDR1 LNHDA, CDR2 SQIVND (reference sequence). The CDR3 sequence is 21 residues long.

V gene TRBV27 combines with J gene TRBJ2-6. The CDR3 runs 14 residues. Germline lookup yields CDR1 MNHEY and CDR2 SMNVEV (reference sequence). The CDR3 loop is CASSWVSGANVLTF.

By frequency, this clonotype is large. The CDR3 here is CASSLIGSDSPLHF. The chain carries TRBV7-9 and TRBJ1-6. The CDR3 is 14 amino acids. CDR1 is SEHNR and CDR2 is FQNEAQ in the germline V gene (reference sequence). Full variable domain (missing parts from reference TRBV7-9 and TRBJ1-6): DTGVSQNPRHKITKRGQNVTFRCDPISEHNRLYWYRQTLGQGPEFLTYFQNEAQLEKSRLLSDRFSAERPKGSFSTLEIQRTEQGDSAMYLCASSLIGSDSPLHFGNGTRLTVT.

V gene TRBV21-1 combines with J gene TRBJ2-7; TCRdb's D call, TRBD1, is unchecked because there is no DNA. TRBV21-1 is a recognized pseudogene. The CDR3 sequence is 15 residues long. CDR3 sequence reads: CASSSPRDRVHEQYF.

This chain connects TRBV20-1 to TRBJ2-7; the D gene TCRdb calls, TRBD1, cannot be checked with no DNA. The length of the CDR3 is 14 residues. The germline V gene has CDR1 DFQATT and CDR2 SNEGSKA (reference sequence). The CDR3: CSARNLGVFYEQYF.

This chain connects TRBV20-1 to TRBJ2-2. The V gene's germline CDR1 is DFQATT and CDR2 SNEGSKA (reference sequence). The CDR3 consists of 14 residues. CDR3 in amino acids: CSARLGGESGELFF.

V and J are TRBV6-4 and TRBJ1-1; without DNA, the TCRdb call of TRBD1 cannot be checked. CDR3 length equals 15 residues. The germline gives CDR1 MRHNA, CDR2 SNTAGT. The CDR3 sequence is CASSEGTGMETEAFF.

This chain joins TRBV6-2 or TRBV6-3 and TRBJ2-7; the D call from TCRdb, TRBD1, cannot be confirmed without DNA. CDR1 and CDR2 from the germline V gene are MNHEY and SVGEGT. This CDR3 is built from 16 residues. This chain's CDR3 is CASKLRDRAFSYEQYF.

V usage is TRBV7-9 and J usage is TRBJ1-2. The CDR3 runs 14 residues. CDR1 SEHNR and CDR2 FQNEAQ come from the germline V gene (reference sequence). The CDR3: CASSLARMDYGYTF.

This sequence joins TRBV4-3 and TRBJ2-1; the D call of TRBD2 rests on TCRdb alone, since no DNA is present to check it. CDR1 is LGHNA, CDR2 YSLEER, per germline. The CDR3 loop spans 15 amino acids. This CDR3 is CASSQGWRGVKEQFF.

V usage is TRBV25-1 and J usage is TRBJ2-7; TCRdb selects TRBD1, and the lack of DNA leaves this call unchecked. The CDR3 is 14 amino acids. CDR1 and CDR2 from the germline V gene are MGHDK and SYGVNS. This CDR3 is CASSVTGTSYEQYF.

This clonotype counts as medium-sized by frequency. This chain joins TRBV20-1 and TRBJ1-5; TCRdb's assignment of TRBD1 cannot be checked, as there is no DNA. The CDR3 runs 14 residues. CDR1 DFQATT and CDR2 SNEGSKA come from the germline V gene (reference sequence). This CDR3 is CSARMTGANQPQHF.